What follows is one TCR beta chain and its context. This clone's antigen is unknown. The cohort comprised around 700 healthy bone marrow donors. All cohort members were sampled while nominally healthy, although unrecorded immune exposures were likely present. The donor was CMV seronegative and belonged to the group of 350 or so seronegative cohort members. A peripheral blood sample was provided by each donor, and peripheral blood mononuclear cells were used for TCR beta sequencing. The Qiagen DNeasy Blood Extraction Kit was used to extract genomic DNA from the blood cell samples. Receptor libraries were prepared by the immunoSEQ multiplex PCR assay. The multiplex PCR relied on a mix of 60 forward primers for TCR Vbeta segments and 13 reverse primers for TCR Jbeta segments. Amplification of the CDR3 region of rearranged TCR beta genes was performed with a multiplex PCR assay on genomic DNA. The amplified TCR beta libraries were sequenced on the Illumina HiSeq System as 87-base-pair reads. The paper's processing steps were these. A later analysis counted tens of millions of unique TCR beta chains across the approximately 700 repertoires, and approximately 11 million of these chains were shared by at least two donors. Raw reads were error-corrected and collapsed into unique sequences by a nearest-neighbor algorithm in which closely related sequences were merged to remove PCR and sequencing errors. CDR3 sequences were aligned to IMGT reference sequences to assign V, D and J gene segments. For a sequence to be retained, a match of at least six nucleotides to both a V gene segment and a J gene segment was required. A rearrangement counted as productive if the CDR3 had no stop codons and remained in frame with V and J, and every other rearrangement counted as non-productive. Following IMGT convention, CDR3 was defined as the stretch from the second conserved V-encoded cysteine to the conserved J-encoded phenylalanine. In an earlier analysis of approximately 590 of the donors, sequences lacking an unambiguous match to a single V gene segment were excluded. An earlier analysis of 587 of the donors classified V segments as functional when productive rearrangements were above 56.7% and as segregating when the standard deviation between donors was above 5%. A statistical classification framework was built for diagnosing cytomegalovirus status from the catalog of TCR beta chain sequences. In a later analysis, TCR nucleotide sequences were compared against IMGT/GENE-DB human TR gene sequences so that V and J genes could be assigned. A later analysis assigned CDR3 sequences and most-parsimonious VDJ recombination scenarios with the TCRdist pipeline. In a later analysis, each TCR beta chain was defined by its CDR3 amino acid sequence together with its V-gene family, and reads without a unique V-gene family were excluded. To address suspected cross-contamination and a sequencing artifact, a later analysis removed roughly 580 highly shared, low-generation-probability nucleotide sequences. In a later analysis, a clonal expansion index was calculated for each public chain from normalized within-repertoire ranks of inferred template counts. In a later analysis, generation probabilities were computed using a VDJ recombination model fitted to out-of-frame rearrangements, and the results were checked against IGoR. In a later analysis, hypergeometric tests were used to score TCR-TCR, TCR-HLA and TCR-CMV co-occurrence, with a repertoire-size bias correction applied to TCR pairs. To estimate false discovery rates, a later analysis permuted the HLA or CMV assignments 20 times. A later analysis grouped co-occurring TCRs with DBSCAN, adding TCRdist sequence similarity when clustering within HLA-allele-positive subsets. Repertoires with fewer than 30,000 or more than 120,000 public chains were left out of co-occurrence clustering, as were four to six repertoires with anomalous nucleotide sharing. Held by TCRdb, this immuneACCESS table contains in-frame sequences only and omits some clones. Under half of the omission traces to an unresolved V gene where checked; the cause of the rest is unknown. The V and J calls and clone size come from that table; D and trimming were worked out from the DNA. Per the sample table, the count is 45,000 to 60,000 clones. Roughly 7.1% of the sample is held by the ten biggest clonotypes.

The source of the sample is a study of cytomegalovirus exposure and HLA in healthy donors (TCRdb year 2017). In terms of the full investigation: According to an earlier analysis of several hundred of the donors, about 179 million T cells yielded 117 million unique TCR beta sequences and about 300 Gb of sequence data. High-throughput TCR immunosequencing, statistical association of individual TCRs with disease status, and machine learning were combined to predict cytomegalovirus infection status. An earlier analysis of 587 of the donors used high-throughput TCR beta sequencing to judge whether each TCR beta V gene segment behaved as functional or pseudogenic. Typing coverage differed by locus: A, B, C, DRB1 and DQB1 were typed in about 629-640 donors, DQA1 in 522, DPA1 in around 610, and DPB1 in 450 to 490. Of the 398 genotyped donors, about 80% fell in the genetic ancestry cluster associated with self-reported Caucasian donors. In the later analysis, no new phenotypic data were used to find candidate immune exposures; instead, reliance was placed on TCR beta sequences and their occurrence across donors. Genome-wide SNP genotypes for about three fifths of the roughly 700 donors were used in a later genetic analysis, which treated that subset as a discovery cohort. The study aimed to test whether cataloging public T cell receptors could reveal signatures of past pathogen exposure. Every discovery cohort repertoire had been produced on one sequencing platform. In a later analysis, previously published TCR beta repertoires from 666 donors were re-analyzed and high-resolution HLA genotyping was added so that TCR occurrence patterns could be studied. Four to six DR-DQ haplotypes were handled as single units for association and clustering, since linkage in the cohort was strong. The study profiled the T cell repertoires of 550 to 700 subjects by immunosequencing and related them to cytomegalovirus serostatus. Roughly 300 gigabases of sequencing data and 91 million or so unique TCR sequences made up an early release that covered about 640 HLA-typed donors. Among 398 genotyped donors of the cohort, an average of approximately 240,000 unique TCR beta nucleotide sequences were sequenced per donor, 15% to 20% of them non-productive. Donor age, sex, ethnicity and CMV serostatus were compiled together with the repertoire data. Class I and class II HLA loci were covered by the typing at four-digit resolution. A separate validation cohort of about 110 different subjects was used in addition to the 666-subject first cohort. Paper-wide results and their limitations: Because HLA typing was unavailable for some donors at each locus, only the typed subset was used in association tests. Across donors, most TCR sequences were observed very rarely, whereas some public TCRs were present in many individuals. A later genetic analysis associated a missense DCLRE1C variant with V-gene and J-gene trimming of TCR beta chains, and an independent cohort replicated the association. Approximately 18 rarely observed V segments, including chromosome 9 orphons, were excluded from the earlier analysis of a few hundred of the donors because counts were too low. According to the authors, the approach could potentially be generalized to other disease states and immunological phenotypes. Several of the top co-occurrence clusters appeared to be linked to parvovirus B19, influenza, CMV and Epstein-Barr virus, according to a later analysis. In a later analysis, TCR association rates were found to vary across HLA loci, with the most associated TCRs seen for DRB1 alleles and the fewest for HLA-C alleles. Linkage disequilibrium might explain the correlated functional status among segregating V segments, but an unknown experimental factor could not be excluded. The 87-base-pair reads could not distinguish some IMGT-functional V segments, including TRBV6-2 and TRBV6-3, so those segments were excluded. CMV serostatus was the only immune exposure information available for the cohort. At a false discovery rate of 0.05, a later analysis linked roughly 17,000 TCR beta sequences to specific HLA alleles. The study gave a list of over 150 TCR beta chains associated with cytomegalovirus. In this cohort, only TCR beta chains were sequenced, and detectable features were limited by the absence of alpha or paired-chain data. A further reported finding was that TCR beta sequences accurately predicted the HLA-A and HLA-B alleles for most subjects in the first cohort. Assigning TCR associations to individual alleles was difficult when HLA alleles, especially DR and DQ, strongly co-occurred. In vitro tests confirmed that a few of the cytomegalovirus-associated TCR beta chains recognize cytomegalovirus antigens. The classifier was reported to diagnose cytomegalovirus status with high specificity and sensitivity in both the original and validation cohorts. In a later analysis, HLA-associated TCR beta chains were found to be more clonally expanded and to have lower generation probabilities than equally common non-associated chains. Compared with the approximately 670-donor mean, donors in an Asian-associated ancestry cluster had fewer N-insertions in productive TCRs, according to a later genetic analysis. In a later analysis, most CMV-associated TCR beta chains were found to appear HLA-restricted, with HLA associations seemingly driven largely by CMV exposure. A cluster of highly shared sequence variants was judged likely to be a technical artifact of the sequencing pipeline. An earlier analysis of around 500 of the donors showed that most TCR beta V segments appeared in productive rearrangements either about 87% or about 30% of the time, which broadly matched IMGT annotations. The presence/absence analyses assumed that sequencing depth was roughly uniform across donors, and that assumption may not be true.

Measured from the cysteine to the phenylalanine, the CDR3 is 14 residues long. Kept here is only the CDR3 DNA, which spans 42 bases and is read in frame from base 1. The junction shows trimming of 2 bases on V and 4 bases on J, and the gene matches do not reach 5 bases of it. Taken from the germline V gene, the CDR1 and CDR2 loops are SGHDT and YYEEEE. Sequencing was performed on PBMCs. The source is a woman between 40 and 55 years old in good health and CMV-seronegative. The sequence joins TRBV5-6 to TRBJ1-2, and 7 bases in between align with TRBD1. The nucleotide sequence is given as TGTGCCAGCAGCTTATACAGGGGACCCTATGGCTACACCTTC. Its protein product is CASSLYRGPYGYTF. The CDR3, completed at both ends by the reference TRBV5-6 and TRBJ1-2 genes, gives the full variable domain DAGVTQSPTHLIKTRGQQVTLRCSPKSGHDTVSWYQQALGQGPQFIFQYYEEEERQRGNFPDRFSGHQFPNYSSELNVNALLLGDSALYLCASSLYRGPYGYTFGSGTRLTVV.